The rows below give T cell receptor beta chains drawn from one sample of a study of blood T cell repertoires in COVID-19. Clones were sequenced by immunoSEQ multiplex PCR, and TCRdb holds only the in-frame ones, with some missing. The sample includes about 140,000 clones, 76% seen only once; the top ten take under 6%. The material sequenced was peripheral blood. The receptors originated from a woman older than 75 with active or convalescent COVID-19. Each CDR3 is given with its conserved first and last residue. D genes are given only for firm matches. Part of the rows lack a size; the others show once, few, many or a class for expanded clones.

CDR3nt	CDR3aa	v_gene	j_gene	d_gene	abundance
TGTGCCAGCAGCTTAGTTCAGGGTACCACTGAAGCTTTCTTT	CASSLVQGTTEAFF	TRBV7-8	TRBJ1-1	NA	few
TGCAGCGTTGAGACAGGGGATTATGAAAAACTGTTTTTT	CSVETGDYEKLFF	TRBV29-1	TRBJ1-4	TRBD1	NA
TGTGCCAGCAGCTTCTACGGACTAGCGGGGAGAAACACCGGGGAGCTGTTTTTT	CASSFYGLAGRNTGELFF	TRBV5-6	TRBJ2-2	TRBD2	once
TGCGCCAGCAGCCAAGCGGGGGGGCCGGCCACAGATACGCAGTATTTT	CASSQAGGPATDTQYF	TRBV4-1	TRBJ2-3	TRBD2	NA
TGTGCCAGCAAAACAGGGGGATACTATGGCTACACCTTC	CASKTGGYYGYTF	TRBV6-5	TRBJ1-2	TRBD1	NA
TGTGCCAGCAGCCGACGGGACAGGGTGGATGAAAAACTGTTTTTT	CASSRRDRVDEKLFF	TRBV28	TRBJ1-4	TRBD1	NA
TGTGCCAACACAGGGGGCCAGGGAGGAAACACCATATATTTT	CANTGGQGGNTIYF	TRBV2	TRBJ1-3	TRBD1	NA
TGTGCCAGTAGTACACGGACTAGCGGGGGGGCTTACAATGAGCAGTTCTTC	CASSTRTSGGAYNEQFF	TRBV19	TRBJ2-1	TRBD2	NA
TGTGCCTGGAATAAGGATCAATCTAGGGGGGGAACATACAATGAGCAGTTCTTC	CAWNKDQSRGGTYNEQFF	TRBV30	TRBJ2-1	NA	NA
TGTGCCAGCTCACCGACAGGGTGGAATGAAAAACTGTTTTTT	CASSPTGWNEKLFF	TRBV18	TRBJ1-4	TRBD1	NA
TGTGCCAGCAAATTGCGGGGGGCGCCTTACTATGGCTACACCTTC	CASKLRGAPYYGYTF	TRBV6-6	TRBJ1-2	NA	NA
TGTGCCAGCAGCCAACTAATGGGACAGGGGAAAAACATTCAGTACTTC	CASSQLMGQGKNIQYF	TRBV4-2	TRBJ2-4	TRBD1	NA
TGTGCCAGCAGAGCGGACGGAAGTAATCAGCCCCAGCATTTT	CASRADGSNQPQHF	TRBV6-5	TRBJ1-5	NA	NA
TGTGCCAGCAGGGTACTAGCGGGGGGAATCAATGAGCAGTTCTTC	CASRVLAGGINEQFF	TRBV6-4	TRBJ2-1	TRBD2	NA
TGTGCCAGCAGCCAAGATTCGGGGGGGCATAGAAAGCTTTCAAGGGCCAAAAACATTCAGTACTTC	CASSQDSGGHRKLSRAKNIQYF	TRBV4-2	TRBJ2-4	TRBD2	NA
TGCGCCAGCAGCCAAGATGTGAAGAGGGCCAGCTCCTATAATTCACCCCTCCACTTT	CASSQDVKRASSYNSPLHF	TRBV4-1	TRBJ1-6	NA	NA
TGCGCCAGCAGCCAAGATCGGGACAACGTAGGCTCACCCCTCCACTTT	CASSQDRDNVGSPLHF	TRBV4-3	TRBJ1-6	NA	NA
TGTGCCAGCAGTGAATTGGGCAGGGAAGGGACTGAAGCTTTCTTT	CASSELGREGTEAFF	TRBV25-1	TRBJ1-1	NA	NA
TGTGCCAGCAGCTTAGAGTCCAGGGGGCGGACCGGGGAGCTGTTTTTT	CASSLESRGRTGELFF	TRBV11-2	TRBJ2-2	TRBD1	NA
TGTGCCAGCTCAACCAACAGGGATTCACCCCTCCACTTT	CASSTNRDSPLHF	TRBV18	TRBJ1-6	NA	NA
TGCGCCAGCAGCCCAAGGACAGGCGTGAACACTGAAGCTTTCTTT	CASSPRTGVNTEAFF	TRBV4-1	TRBJ1-1	TRBD1	NA
TGTGCCAGCTCACGTATAGGGGACAGGGGGATGAATAGCAATCAGCCCCAGCATTTT	CASSRIGDRGMNSNQPQHF	TRBV18	TRBJ1-5	TRBD1	NA
TGTGCCAGCAGTTACTCGAGCACTAGCGGGGGGCCCCAACTCTACGAGCAGTACTTC	CASSYSSTSGGPQLYEQYF	TRBV6-2/TRBV6-3	TRBJ2-7	TRBD2	few
TGTGCCAGCAGGCACAGACAGACCCTTAGCAATCAGCCCCAGCATTTT	CASRHRQTLSNQPQHF	TRBV6-6	TRBJ1-5	NA	NA
TGTGCCAGCAGCCAAATAATACAGGGAGATGGCTACACCTTC	CASSQIIQGDGYTF	TRBV3-1/TRBV3-2	TRBJ1-2	NA	NA
TGTGCCACCAGCAGTGACAGGGGGCGCATCACTGAAGCTTTCTTT	CATSSDRGRITEAFF	TRBV15	TRBJ1-1	TRBD1	NA
TGTGCCAGCAGCTCGGTCGCGGTGGGTGAAGCTTTCTTT	CASSSVAVGEAFF	TRBV11-2	TRBJ1-1	NA	NA
TGTGCCAGCAGCCAAGGCTACTCCGGTGAAAAACTGTTTTTT	CASSQGYSGEKLFF	TRBV3-1/TRBV3-2	TRBJ1-4	NA	NA
TGTGCCAGCAGCTCCAGGACAGGCAGCGCAGATACGCAGTATTTT	CASSSRTGSADTQYF	TRBV7-2	TRBJ2-3	TRBD1	NA
TGTGCCAGCAGCCCTAACTACAATGAGCAGTTCTTC	CASSPNYNEQFF	TRBV9	TRBJ2-1	NA	NA
TGCGCCAGCAGCCAAGACCCTCCCCAAGCGGACCGTTACAATGAGCAGTTCTTC	CASSQDPPQADRYNEQFF	TRBV4-3	TRBJ2-1	NA	few
TGCAGTGCTAGTTCCAACATTGGCTATGGCTACACCTTC	CSASSNIGYGYTF	TRBV20-1	TRBJ1-2	NA	few
TGCAGTGCTAGTCTCCTACAGGGGGCTAGGGGTGGCTACACCTTC	CSASLLQGARGGYTF	TRBV20-1	TRBJ1-2	TRBD1	few
TGTGCCAGCAGTGAGGGGACAGGGGGGATGGATACGCAGTATTTT	CASSEGTGGMDTQYF	TRBV6-4	TRBJ2-3	TRBD1	NA
TGCGCCAGCAGCCCGAAGAGGGGGCCGGTCCAAGAGACCCAGTACTTC	CASSPKRGPVQETQYF	TRBV5-1	TRBJ2-5	TRBD1	NA
TGCAGAGTATCACCCCACGGGGGGCGGACTGAAGCTTTCTTT	CRVSPHGGRTEAFF	TRBV29-1	TRBJ1-1	NA	NA
TGCAGCGTTAGGACAGGACCTCTTTCGGGGGCCAACGTCCTGACTTTC	CSVRTGPLSGANVLTF	TRBV29-1	TRBJ2-6	TRBD1	NA
TGTGCCAGCAGCTTGCTAGCGGGGGTCAGCGGGGAGCTGTTTTTT	CASSLLAGVSGELFF	TRBV11-1	TRBJ2-2	TRBD2	once
TGTGCCAGCAGTGGCAGGGCTTCGAACACTGAAGCTTTCTTT	CASSGRASNTEAFF	TRBV25-1	TRBJ1-1	NA	NA
TGTGCCAGCAGTGACCCCCGGGTAGGACTAGCTTTATCTGGTTCCTACGAGCAGTACTTC	CASSDPRVGLALSGSYEQYF	TRBV28	TRBJ2-7	TRBD2	NA
TGTGCCAGCATGGACAGATCCTACGAGCAGTACTTC	CASMDRSYEQYF	TRBV6-5	TRBJ2-7	NA	NA
TGCGCCAGCAGCATGCGTTCCGGGGAGCTGTTTTTT	CASSMRSGELFF	TRBV10-2	TRBJ2-2	NA	NA
TGTGCCAGTAGTCTGTCCAGATCCTACGAGCAGTACTTC	CASSLSRSYEQYF	TRBV19	TRBJ2-7	NA	few
TGTGCCAGCAGCCGCGGGGGGGCAGGTTTAGAAAAACTGTTTTTT	CASSRGGAGLEKLFF	TRBV28	TRBJ1-4	NA	NA